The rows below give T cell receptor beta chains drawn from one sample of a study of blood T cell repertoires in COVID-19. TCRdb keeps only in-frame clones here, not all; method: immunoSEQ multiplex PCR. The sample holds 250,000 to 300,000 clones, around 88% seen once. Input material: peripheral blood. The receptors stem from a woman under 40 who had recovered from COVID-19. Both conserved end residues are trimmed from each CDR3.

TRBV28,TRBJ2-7,ASSSLGGLYEQY
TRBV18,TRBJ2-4,ASSPKETGFRAKNIQY
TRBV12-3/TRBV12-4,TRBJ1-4,ASSGTGSFELF
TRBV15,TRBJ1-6,ATSRVPNSPLH
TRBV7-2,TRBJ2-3,ASSPLGGASDTQY
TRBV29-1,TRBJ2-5,SGLLAGGKETQY
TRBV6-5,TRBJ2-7,ASSSTSGTPSEQY
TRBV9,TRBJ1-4,ASGRGTGNDEKLF
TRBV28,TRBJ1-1,ASMWANTEAF
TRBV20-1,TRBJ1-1,SASAKAF
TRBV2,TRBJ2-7,ATSTGYEQY
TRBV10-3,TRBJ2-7,ATRSGGSQYSYEQY
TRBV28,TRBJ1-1,ASSPITGGWVAEAF
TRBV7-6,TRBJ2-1,ASSSGTSGYNEQF
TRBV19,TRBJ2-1,ATRGQVGDNEQF
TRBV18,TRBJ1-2,ASSPQRPGVINYGYT
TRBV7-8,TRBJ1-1,ASSPGRGRAF
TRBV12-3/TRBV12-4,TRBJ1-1,ASSPWNTEAF
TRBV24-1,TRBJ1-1,ATSDPSTGGGAF
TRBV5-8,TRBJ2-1,ASSLNREQF
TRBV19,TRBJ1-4,ASSLGVGEKLF
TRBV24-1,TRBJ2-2,ATSDTDRGPGELF
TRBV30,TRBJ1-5,AWTTGNQPQH
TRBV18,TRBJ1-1,ASSPVQGASTEAF
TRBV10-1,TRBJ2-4,ASSQAGTSGGMGHIQY
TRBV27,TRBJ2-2,ASSLSFLGTGGHGELF
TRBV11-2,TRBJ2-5,ASSLDRIRGPSSETQY
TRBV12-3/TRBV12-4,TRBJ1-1,ASRGYQNTEAF
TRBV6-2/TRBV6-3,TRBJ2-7,ASSERVRKAHEQY
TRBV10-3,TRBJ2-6,AIGASAGALSGANVLT
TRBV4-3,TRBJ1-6,ASSLSINSPLH
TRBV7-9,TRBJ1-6,ASRSAGATYNSPLH
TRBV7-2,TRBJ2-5,ASSLEVYRGQETQY
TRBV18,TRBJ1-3,ASSPPTGPGNTIY
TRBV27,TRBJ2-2,ASRIQVTGELF
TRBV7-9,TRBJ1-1,ASSSMTFEAF
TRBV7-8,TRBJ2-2,ASTQTSGVNTGELF
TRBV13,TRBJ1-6,ASSLEGQNNSPLH
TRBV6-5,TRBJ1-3,ASTGTGPSGNTIY
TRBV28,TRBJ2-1,ASSPNFHAQQF
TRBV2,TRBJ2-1,ASSQPGTRDEQF
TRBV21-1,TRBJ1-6,ASSKEGGQGKSPLH
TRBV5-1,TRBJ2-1,ASSLVGSGYYNEQF
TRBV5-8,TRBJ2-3,ASSLAAGSTDTQY
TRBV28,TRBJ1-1,ASSLWGRGSNTEAF
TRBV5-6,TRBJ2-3,ASKAPDSSTDTQY
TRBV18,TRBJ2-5,ASSPDRGRETQY
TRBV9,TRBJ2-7,ASSPWGQGTYEQY
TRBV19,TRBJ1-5,ASSGSGNQPQH